Listed below are T cell receptor beta chains from one sample, sequenced in a study of CD8 T cells in Susac syndrome. TCRdb used MiXCR to reprocess the immunoSEQ multiplex PCR reads, holding one entry per CDR3 protein. The data contain about 300,000 distinct CDR3 sequences, under 95% of them singletons. The sample consisted of CD4+ T cells from PBMCs. The receptors come from a human donor with multiple sclerosis. CDR3s include the opening cysteine and the closing phenylalanine or tryptophan. Each record gives: J gene, D gene, V gene, clone size, CDR3 DNA, CDR3 protein. A D gene is named only where the DNA matches it firmly. Where a row states a size, it is once, few, many or the class of an expanded clone; other rows omit it.

>TRBJ1-2|.|TRBV30|.
TGTGCCTGGAGTGCCGGGTCTGGCTACACCTTC
CAWSAGSGYTF
>TRBJ2-1|.|TRBV5-6|once
TGTGCCAGCAATCAGGGCTCCTACAATGAGCAGTTCTTC
CASNQGSYNEQFF
>TRBJ2-2|TRBD1|TRBV9|.
TGTGCCAGCAGCGCCACGGACAGGCTGCGCACCGGGGAGCTGTTTTTT
CASSATDRLRTGELFF
>TRBJ2-7|TRBD2|TRBV12-3/TRBV12-4|.
TGTGCCAGCAGTCCCCCCCCTGGGACTAGCGGAACCTCCTACGAGCAGTACTTC
CASSPPPGTSGTSYEQYF
>TRBJ1-1|.|TRBV11-2|.
TGTGCCAGCAGCTTCCAGGGAGCCACTGAAGCTTTCTTT
CASSFQGATEAFF
>TRBJ2-2|.|TRBV2|.
TGTGCCAGCCTCGGGAATAGGAACACCGGGGAGCTGTTTTTT
CASLGNRNTGELFF
>TRBJ1-6|.|TRBV18|once
TGTGCCAGCTCACCGACAGGACAGCCTAATTCACCCCTCCACTTT
CASSPTGQPNSPLHF
>TRBJ2-5|.|TRBV3-1|.
TGTGCCAGCAGCCAGGGGTTTCAAGAGACCCAGTACTTC
CASSQGFQETQYF
>TRBJ1-5|.|TRBV7-9|once
TGTGCCAGCAGCTTAGTGTCACAGGGTCCCCAGCATTTT
CASSLVSQGPQHF
>TRBJ2-3|.|TRBV11-2|.
TGTGCCAGCAGTCGTTCAGGGGCAGATACGCAGTATTTT
CASSRSGADTQYF
>TRBJ2-7|.|TRBV20-1|.
TGCAGTGCTAGAGCAGGTGGGGGCTCGGCGTACTTC
CSARAGGGSAYF
>TRBJ2-5|TRBD1|TRBV29-1|.
TGCAGCGCGGGACAGACCCAAGAGACCCAGTACTTC
CSAGQTQETQYF
>TRBJ1-1|.|TRBV6-1|few
TGTGCCAGCAGTCCCCAGAGGAACACTGAAGCTTTCTTT
CASSPQRNTEAFF
>TRBJ2-7|TRBD2|TRBV4-1|.
TGCGCCAGCAGCCAAGAGGTCCTAGCGGGACTTTCCGAGCAGTACTTC
CASSQEVLAGLSEQYF
>TRBJ2-1|TRBD2|TRBV20-1|.
TGCAGTGCCGACTACGGCGGACTAGCGGACCTCAATGAGCAGTTCTTC
CSADYGGLADLNEQFF
>TRBJ1-1|TRBD1|TRBV20-1|.
TGCAGTGCTATCCGACAGGGGAACACTGAAGCTTTCTTT
CSAIRQGNTEAFF
>TRBJ2-3|TRBD2|TRBV29-1|.
TGCAGCGTTGAACGGGGGGGGTCGGTGGGAGATACGCAGTATTTT
CSVERGGSVGDTQYF
>TRBJ2-1|.|TRBV13|.
TGTGCCAGCAGCTTCGTACGTATAGGGAAAGGGAATGAGCAGTTCTTC
CASSFVRIGKGNEQFF
>TRBJ2-5|.|TRBV7-2|.
TGTGCCAGCAGCTTTGAGACCCAGTACTTC
CASSFETQYF
>TRBJ2-7|TRBD1|TRBV7-2|.
TGTGCCAGCAGTGGACAGGGACCCTACGAGCAGTACTTC
CASSGQGPYEQYF
>TRBJ1-4|.|TRBV30|.
TGTGCCTGGAGTGCCTACGGTGCAACTAATGAAAAACTGTTTTTT
CAWSAYGATNEKLFF
>TRBJ2-3|TRBD2|TRBV5-1|.
TGCGCCAGCAGCTTCACCCCAGCGGGGGGGCAGACAGATACGCAGTATTTT
CASSFTPAGGQTDTQYF
>TRBJ1-4|.|TRBV5-1|.
TGCGCCAGCAGGGACGGGGGAACAACTAATGAAAAACTGTTTTTT
CASRDGGTTNEKLFF
>TRBJ2-1|.|TRBV7-3|.
TGTGCCAGCAGCTTAACCAGTGCCCCGTACAATGAGCAGTTCTTC
CASSLTSAPYNEQFF
>TRBJ2-5|.|TRBV5-1|.
TGCGCCAGCAGCTTGGAACGGGGACATTCGGGTCAGGAGACCCAGTACTTC
CASSLERGHSGQETQYF
>TRBJ2-1|TRBD2|TRBV7-2|.
TGTGCCAGCAGCTTAGGACTAGCGGGGGGCGGGAGAAATGAGCAGTTCTTC
CASSLGLAGGGRNEQFF
>TRBJ2-2|TRBD1|TRBV5-4|.
TGTGCCAGCAGCTCGGGACAGGGGGCACCGAACACCGGGGAGCTGTTTTTT
CASSSGQGAPNTGELFF
>TRBJ1-2|TRBD1|TRBV6-6|once
TGTGCCAGCACCGACGGACAGGGGGCTCGGTATGGCTACACCTTC
CASTDGQGARYGYTF
>TRBJ2-7|TRBD1|TRBV18|.
TGTGCCAGCTCACCGATCCGGGACAGGCTAACTTACGAGCAGTACTTC
CASSPIRDRLTYEQYF
>TRBJ2-7|TRBD1|TRBV6-6|.
TGTGCCAGCAGTCTACCGGACAGGGGACGCCTCGAGCAGTACTTC
CASSLPDRGRLEQYF
>TRBJ2-1|.|TRBV18|.
TGTGCCAGCTCACCACCTATCGAGGGTTACAATGAGCAGTTCTTC
CASSPPIEGYNEQFF
>TRBJ2-1|TRBD2|TRBV7-6|.
TGTGCCAGCAGCTTAGAAAGTAGCGGGAGCTATGAGCAGTTCTTC
CASSLESSGSYEQFF
>TRBJ1-1|TRBD1|TRBV20-1|.
TGCAGTGCTCACCACGCAGGGGGCGCCGGGTACACTGAAGCTTTCTTT
CSAHHAGGAGYTEAFF
>TRBJ1-2|.|TRBV10-2|once
TGCGCCAGTTCTCGGACAGCATCTAACTATGGCTACACCTTC
CASSRTASNYGYTF
>TRBJ2-3|.|TRBV5-1|.
TGCGCCAGCAGGGTTTGGACGGCCTCCACAGATACGCAGTATTTT
CASRVWTASTDTQYF
>TRBJ2-3|TRBD2|TRBV9|.
TGTGCCAGCAGCGGGCGGGGGGGTCGTTCGGCAGATACGCAGTATTTT
CASSGRGGRSADTQYF
>TRBJ1-5|.|TRBV19|once
TGTGCCAGTAGTATGGGTAGCGGCAATCAGCCCCAGCATTTT
CASSMGSGNQPQHF
>TRBJ1-1|TRBD1|TRBV5-1|.
TGCGCCAGCAGCTCGGGACAGGGGGCTCTGGGCACTGAAGCTTTCTTT
CASSSGQGALGTEAFF
>TRBJ2-5|.|TRBV7-3|.
TGTGCCAGCAGCAGACAGACCCAAGAGACCCAGTACTTC
CASSRQTQETQYF
>TRBJ1-2|.|TRBV20-1|.
TGCAGTGCTAGAGATCGGACAATGTCGGGGACGGTGTATGGCTACACCTTC
CSARDRTMSGTVYGYTF
>TRBJ1-1|.|TRBV6-2/TRBV6-3|.
TGTGCCAGCAGTTACTCCACAGGGCTCGGGAAAGCTTTCTTT
CASSYSTGLGKAFF
>TRBJ2-2|.|TRBV7-2|.
TGTGCCAGCAGCTTAGTAGGAGTGGGCACCGGGGAGCTGTTTTTT
CASSLVGVGTGELFF
>TRBJ1-4|.|TRBV20-1|.
TGCAGTGCTTTAGAGGGTCGACGGAGTGAAAAACTGTTTTTT
CSALEGRRSEKLFF
>TRBJ1-1|.|TRBV5-1|.
TGCGCCAGCAGCTTGGTAACTAACCCGAACACTGAAGCTTTCTTT
CASSLVTNPNTEAFF
>TRBJ2-3|.|TRBV24-1|.
TGTGCCACCAGTGATTTGATGGGTGGCACAGATACGCAGTATTTT
CATSDLMGGTDTQYF
>TRBJ1-1|TRBD1|TRBV6-1|few
TGTGCCAGCAGAAACGCAGGGGGGGTCCTGAACACTGAAGCTTTCTTT
CASRNAGGVLNTEAFF
>TRBJ1-1|TRBD1|TRBV20-1|.
TGCAGTGCTAGACCCCGGGACAGGGCGATTGAAGCTTTCTTT
CSARPRDRAIEAFF
>TRBJ2-5|.|TRBV12-3/TRBV12-4|.
TGTGCCAGCAGTTTTGGCGGGGTGGGGACCCAGTACTTC
CASSFGGVGTQYF
>TRBJ2-1|TRBD1|TRBV24-1|.
TGTGCCACCGCGACAGGGAAGAATGAGCAGTTCTTC
CATATGKNEQFF
>TRBJ2-2|.|TRBV7-2|.
TGTGCCAGCAGCTTTCAGGGCCCGAACACCGGGGAGCTGTTTTTT
CASSFQGPNTGELFF
>TRBJ1-3|.|TRBV27|.
TGTGCCAGCAGTGGAGGGAGCACCATATATTTT
CASSGGSTIYF